The source of this T cell receptor beta chain is a study of blood T cell repertoires in COVID-19. Study-wide background: Nucleic acid was either cDNA or gDNA, and it came from T cells, B-cell-depleted T cells, or PBMCs.

Generated by immunoSEQ multiplex PCR, the TCRdb table keeps only in-frame clones and is missing some. Among over 200,000 clones, about four fifths were seen once, and the ten largest hold about 7.8%. The CDR3 has 16 residues. The V gene's germline CDR1 is SGHTA and CDR2 FQGNSA. V lost 6 bases to trimming and J lost 7 bases, with 22 bases between them. The clonotype was recovered from a woman of 80 years or more with COVID-19, enrolled during active disease. The sample taken for sequencing was peripheral blood. The rearrangement uses TRBV7-2 and TRBJ2-1, with D maybe TRBD1 (6 bases). The CDR3 loop reads CASRKTGSRGSNEQFF. The CDR3 DNA is TGTGCCAGCAGGAAAACAGGGTCGAGGGGTTCGAATGAGCAGTTCTTC.